A single sample is the source of the 16 T cell receptor beta chains below, sequenced in a study of cytomegalovirus exposure and HLA in healthy donors (TCRdb year 2017). Receptor amplification or capture employed the immunoSEQ multiplex PCR assay. For the multiplex PCR, a mixture combining 60 forward primers for TCR Vbeta segments and 13 reverse primers for TCR Jbeta segments was used. Not all clones reach the TCRdb copy of this immuneACCESS table, which keeps in-frame sequences only. Checked studies attribute under half of the gap to unresolved V genes and leave the rest unexplained. The sample table contains about 98,000 clones; only one count was recorded for over 70% of them. The top ten constitute approximately 9.9% of the sample. The specimen sequenced was PBMCs. The receptor set was obtained from a man between 18 and 29 years old in good health and CMV-seropositive.

This chain uses TRBV11-2 with TRBJ1-1; 7 nucleotides line up with TRBD1. This CDR3 comprises 12 residues. The germline CDR1 and CDR2 sequences are SGHAT and FQNNGV. Losses at the gene ends were 6 bases for V and 7 bases for J; bases not matched to a gene: 5. The CDR3 is CASSLGTVEAFF. As DNA, the CDR3 is TGTGCCAGCAGTTTGGGGACAGTTGAAGCTTTCTTT.

The chain is built from TRBV29-1 and TRBJ2-3; 7 nucleotides agree with TRBD2. The CDR3 has 14 amino acids. V trimming: 6 bases; J trimming: 1 base; junction bases outside the gene matches: 7. In germline, CDR1 is SQVTM, CDR2 ANQGSEA. The CDR3 region is CSVNQGGRTDTQYF. DNA for the CDR3: TGCAGCGTCAACCAGGGAGGGCGCACAGATACGCAGTATTTT.

The rearrangement joins TRBV11-3 to TRBJ1-5; TRBD1 agrees at 8 bases. The germline V gene has CDR1 SGHNT and CDR2 YENEEA. V lost 1 base, J lost 5 bases, and 13 bases stayed unmatched. This CDR3 region has 18 residues. CDR3 residues: CASSLVKLFDRGDQPQHF. For the CDR3, the DNA is TGTGCCAGCAGCTTAGTAAAACTCTTCGACAGGGGCGATCAGCCCCAGCATTTT.

The chain joins TRBV19 to TRBJ1-4, with no clear D. CDR3 size: 14 residues. Germline values: CDR1 LNHDA, CDR2 SQIVND (reference sequence). The ends were cut back, 7 bases at V and 6 bases at J, with 15 bases in the middle. The CDR3 DNA follows: TGTGCCAGTACCAAGCGGGCGGTGGATGAAAAACTGTTTTTT. Translation gives CASTKRAVDEKLFF.

The chain uses TRBV4-1 and TRBJ2-5; 9 bases map to TRBD2. CDR1 MGHRA and CDR2 YSYEKL come from the germline V gene. This CDR3 has 17 residues. Trimming at V came to 1 base and at J to 5 bases, leaving 11 bases not matched to a gene. The CDR3 spells CASSQGRGGPTGETQYF. The CDR3 nucleotides are TGCGCCAGCAGCCAAGGGCGGGGGGGCCCTACCGGGGAGACCCAGTACTTC.

This clone came up once. V and J are TRBV4-2 and TRBJ1-2; D gene uncertain. The germline V gene encodes CDR1 LGHNA and CDR2 YNFKEQ. The CDR3 length is 18 residues. Trimming shortened V by 0 bases and J by 2 bases, and 19 bases separated the two germline ends. CDR3 nucleotide sequence: TGTGCCAGCAGCCAAGATAATCTTAGGAGTTTAGCAAACTATGGCTACACCTTC. Its protein is CASSQDNLRSLANYGYTF.

This rearrangement joins TRBV5-1 to TRBJ2-3; 10 bases line up with TRBD2. V shed 2 bases, J shed 6 bases, and the junction held 24 bases outside the gene matches. The germline gives CDR1 SGHRS, CDR2 YFSETQ. This CDR3 has 21 residues. CDR3 sequence: CASSFPSGGIESGVVRDTQYF. The CDR3 bases are TGCGCCAGCAGCTTCCCTAGCGGGGGTATTGAGTCCGGCGTAGTGCGCGATACGCAGTATTTT.

This rearrangement joins TRBV13 to TRBJ1-1; TRBD1 might be the D (5 bases). The CDR3 has 16 residues. Germline V lookup: CDR1 PRHDT, CDR2 FYEKMQ (reference sequence). Trimming stripped 1 base from V and 1 base from J, with 13 bases between. The CDR3 reads CASSLDMGLGNTEAFF. The CDR3 DNA is TGTGCCAGCAGCTTAGATATGGGGCTGGGGAACACTGAAGCTTTCTTT.

V is TRBV6-5 and J is TRBJ1-6; D may be TRBD1 (5 bases). Germline V CDR1 and CDR2: MNHEY, SVGAGI. The CDR3 loop spans 15 amino acids. V was trimmed by 4 bases and J by 8 bases, leaving 15 bases between them. Here the CDR3 reads CASSSQGWGDSPLHF. For the CDR3, the DNA is TGTGCCAGCAGTTCCCAGGGTTGGGGTGATTCACCCCTCCACTTT.

This clone showed up just once. The chain is built from TRBV2 and TRBJ2-7, with 8 bases lining up with TRBD2. Losses at the gene ends were 5 bases for V and 2 bases for J; bases not matched to a gene: 5. The length of the CDR3 is 14 residues. The V gene's germline CDR1 is SNHLY and CDR2 FYNNEI. The CDR3 nucleotides read TGTGCCAGCAGTCCCGGACTAGCCCCCTACGAGCAGTACTTC. As protein: CASSPGLAPYEQYF.

Concerning this clone: The conserved closing phenylalanine or tryptophan is absent in this CDR3, likely reflecting a read error. The chain combines TRBV6-5 with TRBJ1-5, with unresolved D. The germline CDR1 and CDR2 sequences are MNHEY and SVGAGI. The CDR3 runs to 15 residues. Trimming took 6 bases from V and 2 from J, leaving 14 bases between them. The CDR3 DNA reads as TGTGCCAGCAGCCCCGGGGTGTCCGGCAATCAGCCCCAGCATGTT. Translation: CASSPGVSGNQPQHV.

The chain uses TRBV5-1 and TRBJ1-2, with D perhaps TRBD1 (6 bases). The CDR3 is 15 amino acids. Germline CDR1 and CDR2: SGHRS and YFSETQ. Trimming took off 5 bases at V and 8 bases at J, with 22 bases between the two ends. The chain's CDR3 is CASSPGTPGLLGYTF. Here the CDR3 DNA reads TGCGCCAGCAGTCCCGGGACACCGGGTCTCCTCGGCTACACCTTC.

This clone was found a few times. This chain uses TRBV5-6 with TRBJ1-5; D gene ambiguous. The CDR3 is 13 residues long. Trimming removed 5 bases from V and 3 bases from J, with 9 bases in between. Germline CDR1 is SGHDT and CDR2 is YYEEEE. Here the CDR3 DNA reads TGTGCCAGCAGTGGAGGTCCCAATCAGCCCCAGCATTTT. Protein product: CASSGGPNQPQHF.

This clone was seen only once. The V call is TRBV19, the J call TRBJ1-2; 7 bases are a match to TRBD1. Trimming took 5 bases from V and 6 from J; bases not matched to a gene: 15. This CDR3 comprises 16 residues. CDR1 LNHDA and CDR2 SQIVND come from the germline V gene (reference sequence). This CDR3 is CASSPAVWDSADGYTF. DNA of the CDR3: TGTGCCAGTAGTCCCGCCGTGTGGGACAGCGCGGATGGCTACACCTTC.

The genes are TRBV5-4 and TRBJ1-3; D not certain. The CDR3 consists of 15 residues. V lost 1 base to trimming and J lost 0 bases, with 8 bases between them. CDR1 and CDR2 (germline): SGHNT, YYREEE (reference sequence). In DNA form, the CDR3 reads TGTGCCAGCAGCTTGATAGGGAGCTCTGGAAACACCATATATTTT. It yields the protein CASSLIGSSGNTIYF.

V is TRBV27 and J is TRBJ1-2; 10 positions agree with TRBD1. Per the germline V gene, CDR1 is MNHEY and CDR2 is SMNVEV (reference sequence). Trimming removed 5 bases from V and 1 base from J; junction bases left unmatched: 1. The CDR3 is made up of 14 amino acids. The CDR3, as DNA: TGTGCCAGCAGTCGGACAGGGGGTAACTATGGCTACACCTTC. Translating gives CASSRTGGNYGYTF.